The sequence of this T cell receptor (beta chain) was determined in a study of early T cells in non-severe SARS-CoV-2 infection (dated by TCRdb to the early 2020s). For context, the study as a whole: Because TCR sequencing was done on bulk RNA from unsorted whole blood, the alpha and beta chains could not be paired. Overall study results and their limits: VDJdb matching was skewed toward anti-spike CD8 responses, so virus-specific expansions were likely underestimated and private and CD4 specificities were missed.

There are many counts of this clonotype. There is no known antigen for this receptor. Per-nucleotide qualities are absent, and no much larger clonotype sits a single base away. From cysteine to phenylalanine, the CDR3 is 16 amino acids long. This entry keeps only the CDR3 DNA: 48 bases, framed from base 1. Germline trimming amounts to 4 bases on V and 3 bases on J, with 11 as the count of junction bases outside the gene matches. The germline V gene gives CDR1 as SGDLS and CDR2 as YYNGEE. Libraries were made using 5' RACE. TCRdb shows the sequencer as NextSeq 500. Unique molecular identifiers were attached to individual cDNA molecules in the TCR library protocol so that sequencing error and PCR bias could be corrected. Sequencing covered both TCR alpha and beta chains, and within each sample the abundances of alpha and beta sequences were tightly co-correlated. The published analysis was carried out like this. Decombinator V4 was used to perform V gene, J gene and CDR3 annotation of TCR sequences. TCRs were defined as expanded if a significant change between any two time points was detected under a Poisson model with p below 0.0001. TCR abundances were normalised to the total number of TCRs sequenced per sample and were expressed as counts per million. MAIT TCRs were defined by TRAV1-2 paired with TRAJ12, TRAJ20 or TRAJ33, and iNKT TCRs by TRAV10 paired with TRAJ18. VDJdb, accessed 1 November 2021, was searched for CMV, EBV and SARS-CoV-2 annotated TCRs, with TCRs annotated for multiple antigens excluded. TCRdb took the public reads, trimmed them with fastp at Q25, ran MiXCR for clone calling and kept in-frame beta chains. Duplicate CDR3 protein sequences are folded into a single record with the most common DNA and genes. The V and J calls, along with clone size, are taken from TCRdb and not from the paper's own processing. Across this sample there are tens of thousands of distinct CDR3 sequences, with roughly 6.6% seen only once. Under 3.5% of the sample belongs to the ten largest clones.

Set within a cohort of healthcare workers in London, UK, this nested case-control study involved weekly PCR testing of nasopharyngeal swabs along with blood sampling. Healthcare workers were recruited during the week of the UK lockdown, between 23 and 31 March 2020, and followed weekly for up to 16 weeks. The TCR originated in an adult who was a healthcare worker with PCR-confirmed SARS-CoV-2 infection or an uninfected control (not recorded which). The chain employs TRBV9 and TRBJ2-7; 9 of the junction bases match TRBD2. The source material was whole blood. The CDR3 is CASSSNPTSGYYEQYF. In nucleotides, the sequence is TGTGCCAGCAGCTCCAATCCGACTAGCGGTTACTACGAGCAGTACTTC.